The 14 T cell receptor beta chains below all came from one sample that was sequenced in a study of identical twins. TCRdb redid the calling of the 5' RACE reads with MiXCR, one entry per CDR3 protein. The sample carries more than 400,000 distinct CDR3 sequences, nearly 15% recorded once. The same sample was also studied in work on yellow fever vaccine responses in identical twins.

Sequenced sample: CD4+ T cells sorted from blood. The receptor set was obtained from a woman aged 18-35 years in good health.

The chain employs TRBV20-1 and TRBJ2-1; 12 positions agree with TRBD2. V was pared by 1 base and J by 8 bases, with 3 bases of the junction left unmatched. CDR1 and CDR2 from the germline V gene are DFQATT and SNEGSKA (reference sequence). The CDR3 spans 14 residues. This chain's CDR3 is CSARASGGADEQFF. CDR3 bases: TGCAGTGCTAGAGCTAGCGGGGGGGCCGATGAGCAGTTCTTC.

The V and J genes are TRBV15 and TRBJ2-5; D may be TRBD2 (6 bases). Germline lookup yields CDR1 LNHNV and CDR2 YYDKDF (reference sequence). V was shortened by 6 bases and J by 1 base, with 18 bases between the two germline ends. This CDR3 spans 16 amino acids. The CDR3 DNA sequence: TGTGCCACCAGTTTTGCGGGAAAGGGACCCCAAGAGACCCAGTACTTC. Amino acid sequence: CATSFAGKGPQETQYF.

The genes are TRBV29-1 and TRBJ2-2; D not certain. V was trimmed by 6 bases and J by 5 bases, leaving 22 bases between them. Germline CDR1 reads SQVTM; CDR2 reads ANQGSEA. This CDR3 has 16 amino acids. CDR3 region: CSVSRGSGSVTGELFF. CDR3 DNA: TGCAGCGTGTCCCGAGGTTCCGGGTCGGTGACCGGGGAGCTGTTTTTT.

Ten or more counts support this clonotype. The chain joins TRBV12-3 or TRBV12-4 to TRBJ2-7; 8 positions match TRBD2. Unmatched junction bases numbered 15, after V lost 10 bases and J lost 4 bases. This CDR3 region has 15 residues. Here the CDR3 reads CATAPSSGRGYEQYF. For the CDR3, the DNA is TGTGCCACCGCTCCTTCAAGCGGGAGAGGGTACGAGCAGTACTTC.

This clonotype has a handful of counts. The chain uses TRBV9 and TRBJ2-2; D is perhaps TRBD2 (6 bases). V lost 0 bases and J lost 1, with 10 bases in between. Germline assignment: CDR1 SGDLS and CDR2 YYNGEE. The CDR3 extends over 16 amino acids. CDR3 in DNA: TGTGCCAGCAGCGTAGCTGCGGGGCTGAACACCGGGGAGCTGTTTTTT. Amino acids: CASSVAAGLNTGELFF.

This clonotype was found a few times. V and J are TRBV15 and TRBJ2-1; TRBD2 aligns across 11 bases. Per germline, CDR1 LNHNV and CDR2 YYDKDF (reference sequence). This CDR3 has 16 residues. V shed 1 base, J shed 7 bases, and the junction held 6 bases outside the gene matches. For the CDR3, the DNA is TGTGCCACCAGCAGAGCTCTAGCGGGGGGCGAGAATGAGCAGTTCTTC. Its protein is CATSRALAGGENEQFF.

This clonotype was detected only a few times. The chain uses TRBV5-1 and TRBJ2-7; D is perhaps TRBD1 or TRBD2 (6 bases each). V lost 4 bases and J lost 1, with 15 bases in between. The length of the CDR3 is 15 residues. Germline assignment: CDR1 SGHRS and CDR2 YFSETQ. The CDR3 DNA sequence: TGCGCCAGCAGCGACCCTCGGGGGCCTTCCTACGAGCAGTACTTC. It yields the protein CASSDPRGPSYEQYF. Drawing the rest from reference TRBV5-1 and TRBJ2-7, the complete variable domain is KAGVTQTPRYLIKTRGQQVTLSCSPISGHRSVSWYQQTPGQGLQFLFEYFSETQRNKGNFPGRFSGRQFSNSRSEMNVSTLELGDSALYLCASSDPRGPSYEQYFGPGTRLTVT.

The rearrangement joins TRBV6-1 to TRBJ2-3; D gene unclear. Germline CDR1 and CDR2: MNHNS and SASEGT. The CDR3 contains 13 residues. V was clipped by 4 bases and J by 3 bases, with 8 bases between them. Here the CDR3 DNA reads TGTGCCAGCAGTGCCCCTAAGACAGATACGCAGTATTTT. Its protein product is CASSAPKTDTQYF.

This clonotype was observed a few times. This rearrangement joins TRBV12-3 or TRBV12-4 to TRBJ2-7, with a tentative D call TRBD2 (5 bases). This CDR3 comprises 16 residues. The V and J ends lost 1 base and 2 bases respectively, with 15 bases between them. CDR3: CASSLDLRRGPYEQYF. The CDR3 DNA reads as TGTGCCAGCAGTTTAGACCTTAGAAGAGGGCCCTACGAGCAGTACTTC.

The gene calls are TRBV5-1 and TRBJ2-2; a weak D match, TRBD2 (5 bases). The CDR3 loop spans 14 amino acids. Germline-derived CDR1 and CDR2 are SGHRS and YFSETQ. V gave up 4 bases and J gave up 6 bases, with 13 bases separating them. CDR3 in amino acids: CASSPSWGPGELFF. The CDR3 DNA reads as TGCGCCAGCAGCCCTAGCTGGGGTCCCGGGGAGCTGTTTTTT.

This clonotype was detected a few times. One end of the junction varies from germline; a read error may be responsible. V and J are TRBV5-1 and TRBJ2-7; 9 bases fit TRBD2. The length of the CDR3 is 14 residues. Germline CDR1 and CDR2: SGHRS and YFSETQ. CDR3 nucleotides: TGCGCCAGCAGCTTCGAGCGGGAGGAAGGAGAGCGGGACTTC. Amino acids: CASSFEREEGERDF.

In nucleotides, the CDR3 is TGTGCCAGCAGCGGCGGGGGGGATAATTCACCCCTCCACTTT. This encodes CASSGGGDNSPLHF. The chain couples TRBV7-9 to TRBJ1-6; tentative D call: TRBD1 (5 bases). The CDR3 totals 14 residues. The germline V gene encodes CDR1 SEHNR and CDR2 FQNEAQ (reference sequence). The V and J ends lost 5 bases and 5 bases respectively, with 10 bases between them.

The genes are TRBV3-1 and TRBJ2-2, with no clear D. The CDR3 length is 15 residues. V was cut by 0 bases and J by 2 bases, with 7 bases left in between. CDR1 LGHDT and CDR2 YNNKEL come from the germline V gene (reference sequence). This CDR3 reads CASSQDTSNTGELFF. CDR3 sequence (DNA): TGTGCCAGCAGCCAAGATACGAGTAACACCGGGGAGCTGTTTTTT.

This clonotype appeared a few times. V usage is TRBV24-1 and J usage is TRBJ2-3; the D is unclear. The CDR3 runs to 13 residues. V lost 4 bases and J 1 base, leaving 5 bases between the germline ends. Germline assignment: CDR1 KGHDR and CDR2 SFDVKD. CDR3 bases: TGTGCCACCAGTGAAGCAGGCACAGATACGCAGTATTTT. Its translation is CATSEAGTDTQYF.